This T cell receptor (beta chain) comes out of a study of T-cell reconstitution after alpha-beta-depleted transplantation in children (dated by TCRdb to 2016 to 2018). About the investigation overall: Using TCR repertoire profiling, the study quantitatively followed how T-cell immune reconstitution unfolded in children after TCRalphabeta/CD19-depleted allogeneic hematopoietic cell transplantation.

V is pared back by 3 bases and J by 4 bases, with 13 bases lying between the germline termini. Taken from the germline V gene, the CDR1 and CDR2 loops are SGHRS and YFSETQ. The CDR3 has 14 amino acids, counting the end cysteine and phenylalanine. Just CDR3 DNA is preserved here, 42 bases in frame from base 1. Library preparation employed PCR. Sequencing used an Illumina HiSeq 2500. TCR library preparation used molecular barcoding, with unique molecular identifiers applied to normalize quantification of the TCRbeta repertoire. TCRdb ran its own pipeline on the public reads, namely fastp trimming at Q25 and MiXCR clone calling, and kept in-frame beta chains. Each CDR3 protein appears once, grouped with its most common genes and DNA. In all, the sample holds approximately 350,000 distinct CDR3 sequences, and about 9.3% of those were seen once. Clones ranked in the top ten supply 2.4% of the sample. Many counts were recorded for this clonotype. The antigen this receptor binds is unknown. No base-level quality is on record; no much larger clone is a single base apart.

This TCR was sampled from a human donor who donated a stem cell graft to a child with acute lymphoblastic leukemia. Sample: PBMCs from the stem cell graft donor, taken from the stem cell graft. The chain joins TRBV5-1 to TRBJ1-1, with TRBD1 tentatively as D gene (5 bases match). The sequence in DNA is TGCGCCAGCAGCTCGGGCCAGGGCACCACTGAAGCTTTCTTT. Its product reads: CASSSGQGTTEAFF. Reference TRBV5-1 and TRBJ1-1 proteins supply the regions before and after the CDR3; the full variable domain is: KAGVTQTPRYLIKTRGQQVTLSCSPISGHRSVSWYQQTPGQGLQFLFEYFSETQRNKGNFPGRFSGRQFSNSRSEMNVSTLELGDSALYLCASSSGQGTTEAFFGQGTRLTVV.